Listed below are T cell receptor beta chains from one sample, sequenced in a study of PD-1 blockade in classical Hodgkin lymphoma. Some clones are missing from TCRdb's copy, which holds only in-frame ones; the method was immunoSEQ multiplex PCR. In the table there are about 12,000 clones, around 86% of which are singletons. The sample consisted of peripheral blood mononuclear cells (PBMCs), taken at baseline. These receptors were taken from a human donor with classical Hodgkin lymphoma. CDR3s include the opening cysteine and the closing phenylalanine or tryptophan. A D gene is named only where the DNA matches it firmly. Where a row states a size, it is once, few, many or the class of an expanded clone; other rows omit it.

>-|TRBJ1-6|TRBV6-1|-
TGTGCCAGCAGTGAAAGGTGGGGTTCATCAAATTCACCCCTCCACTTT
CASSERWGSSNSPLHF
>once|TRBJ2-7|TRBV5-1|TRBD2
TGCGCCAGCAGCTGGACTAGCGGCAGCTACGAGCAGTACTTC
CASSWTSGSYEQYF
>-|TRBJ2-3|TRBV2|TRBD2
TGTGCCAGCAGTGAAGCTCCGGGACTAGACACAGATACGCAGTATTTT
CASSEAPGLDTDTQYF
>-|TRBJ2-6|TRBV19|-
TGTGCCAGCGGGCGTCCGGACTCTGGGGCCAACGTCCTGACTTTC
CASGRPDSGANVLTF
>-|TRBJ2-6|TRBV4-1|-
TGCGCCAGCAGCCAAGCAGGGCGGTCTGGGGCCAACGTCCTGACTTTC
CASSQAGRSGANVLTF
>-|TRBJ2-3|TRBV5-4|-
TGTGCCAGCAGCTTGAGGTCGGGGGGCGCAGATACGCAGTATTTT
CASSLRSGGADTQYF
>-|TRBJ2-3|TRBV27|TRBD1
TGTGCCAGCAGTTTAACGAGGACAGGGGGTGGCTATACGCAGTATTTT
CASSLTRTGGGYTQYF
>-|TRBJ2-7|TRBV4-2|TRBD1
TGTGCCAGCAGCCAAGGGAACAGGGGGCTGGACGAGCAGTACTTC
CASSQGNRGLDEQYF
>once|TRBJ2-2|TRBV19|TRBD2
TGTGCCAGTAGTATCGGACTAGCGGGGAACACCGGGGAGCTGTTTTTT
CASSIGLAGNTGELFF
>-|TRBJ2-7|TRBV7-9|-
TGTGCCAGCAGCTTAGGTGCCTACGAGCAGTACTTC
CASSLGAYEQYF
>-|TRBJ2-2|TRBV28|-
TGTGCCAGCAGTTTTAGGCGGCTAGGAAAGGGTAGCACCGGGGAGCTGTTTTTT
CASSFRRLGKGSTGELFF
>-|TRBJ2-5|TRBV5-4|TRBD2
TGTGCCAGCAGCTTATCTAGCGGGTACCAAGAGACCCAGTACTTC
CASSLSSGYQETQYF
>-|TRBJ2-7|TRBV27|TRBD2
TGTGCCACCAGACTAGCGGGAGGGCCCTTCGAGCAGTACTTC
CATRLAGGPFEQYF
>once|TRBJ1-2|TRBV6-6|-
TGTGCCAGCAGTTACCCGCCTCGTGATCTTGCATACACCTTC
CASSYPPRDLAYTF
>-|TRBJ2-7|TRBV2|-
TGTGCCAGCAGCACTACCAAGTACGAGCAGTACTTC
CASSTTKYEQYF
>-|TRBJ1-1|TRBV6-5|-
TGTGCCAGCAGTTACTCCGGGAAGAACACTGAAGCTTTCTTT
CASSYSGKNTEAFF
>-|TRBJ1-3|TRBV30|TRBD1
TGTGCCTGGAGCCGGGACAGCGGCTCTGGAAACACCATATATTTT
CAWSRDSGSGNTIYF
>-|TRBJ2-7|TRBV2|TRBD1
TGTGCCAGCAGTTCTCCGGGACAGGAACGGTTTGGGTTCTTC
CASSSPGQERFGFF
>-|TRBJ1-5|TRBV19|TRBD1
TGTGCCAGTGCGGACAGGGCAATGCAGCCCCAGCATTTT
CASADRAMQPQHF
>few|TRBJ2-3|TRBV4-1|TRBD2
TGCGCCAGCAGCCAAGATTTCTGGAGGGTAGCGGGAGTGAGTAACACAGATACGCAGTATTTT
CASSQDFWRVAGVSNTDTQYF
>-|TRBJ1-3|TRBV18|-
TGTGCCAGCTCACAGCTGGGGCCCGGAACGTCGAGTCCCTCTGGAAACACCATATATTTT
CASSQLGPGTSSPSGNTIYF
>-|TRBJ1-2|TRBV29-1|TRBD1
TGCAGCGTTGAAAAAGCCGGGACAGGGGGATTGAATGGCTACACCTTC
CSVEKAGTGGLNGYTF
>-|TRBJ1-1|TRBV5-8|-
TGTGCCAGCAGCTCCACCGACTCCAAGCCCGAAGCTTTCTTT
CASSSTDSKPEAFF
>once|TRBJ2-7|TRBV6-1|-
TGTGCCAGCAGTGAAGCGACGAGCTCCTACGAGCAGTACTTC
CASSEATSSYEQYF
>-|TRBJ1-3|TRBV18|-
TGTGCCAGCTCACCTTACAGGGACCTCTATGGAAACACCATATATTTT
CASSPYRDLYGNTIYF
>-|TRBJ1-3|TRBV5-1|-
TGTGCCAGCAGCTCGCTTCAGGGATCGGGAAACACCATATATTTT
CASSSLQGSGNTIYF
>-|TRBJ2-7|TRBV10-3|TRBD2
TGTGCCATCAGAGGGACTAGCGACTCCTACGAGCAGTACTTC
CAIRGTSDSYEQYF
>-|TRBJ2-2|TRBV19|-
TGTGCCAGTAGCGGCGTTAAGGCCGGGGAGCTGTTTTTT
CASSGVKAGELFF
>once|TRBJ1-2|TRBV5-4|-
TGTGCCAGCAGCTGGGGGCCTGGAGATGACTATGGCTACACCTTC
CASSWGPGDDYGYTF
>-|TRBJ2-3|TRBV6-1|-
TGTGCCAGCAGTGAAGCCAGGGAAGGTACGCAGTATTTT
CASSEAREGTQYF
>-|TRBJ1-1|TRBV29-1|-
TGCAGCGTTGGGGGCACTGAAGCTTTCTTT
CSVGGTEAFF
>-|TRBJ1-1|TRBV30|-
TGTGCCTGGAGTGTAAACGGGGGCACTGAAGCTTTCTTT
CAWSVNGGTEAFF
>-|TRBJ1-1|TRBV7-9|-
TGTGCCAGCAGCATTTTCGGACCGAACACTGAAGCTTTCTTT
CASSIFGPNTEAFF
>-|TRBJ2-5|TRBV10-3|TRBD2
TGTGCCATCAGTGACCGAGCGGGAGGGCCAGAGACCCAGTACTTC
CAISDRAGGPETQYF
>-|TRBJ2-1|TRBV19|-
TGTGCCAGTAGTATGCCGGGACTTCCTAATGAGCAGTTCTTC
CASSMPGLPNEQFF
>-|TRBJ1-3|TRBV9|-
TGTGCCAGCAGCGTAGCCTCGGGCTCTGGAAACACCATATATTTT
CASSVASGSGNTIYF
>-|TRBJ1-5|TRBV28|-
TGTGCCAGCCTCCCTGGAGAGAGGGCCACGAATCAGCCCCAGCATTTT
CASLPGERATNQPQHF
>-|TRBJ2-2|TRBV6-4|-
TGTGCCAGCAGTGACTCGGTGGGATCCCACACCGGGGAGCTGTTTTTT
CASSDSVGSHTGELFF
>-|TRBJ2-7|TRBV6-1|-
TGTGCCATCGGGACCCTGGGCGCAGGCGAGCAGTACTTC
CAIGTLGAGEQYF
>-|TRBJ1-3|TRBV28|-
TGTGCCAGCAGCCTCGGGACATTAGGAAACACCATATATTTT
CASSLGTLGNTIYF
>-|TRBJ1-1|TRBV25-1|-
TGTGCCAGCAGTGACAGGGGTGGGAGCACTGAAGCTTTCTTT
CASSDRGGSTEAFF
>-|TRBJ2-5|TRBV27|-
TGTGCCAGCAGTTTCGGCGGGAAAGAGACCCAGTACTTC
CASSFGGKETQYF
>once|TRBJ2-3|TRBV6-1|TRBD2
TGTGCCAGCAGGGAGCGGGGGGATGATACAGATACGCAGTATTTT
CASRERGDDTDTQYF
>-|TRBJ2-7|TRBV30|-
TGTGCCTGGAGCGTGGACGGGGGAGGCAACGAGCAGTACTTC
CAWSVDGGGNEQYF
>-|TRBJ2-7|TRBV5-6|-
TGTGCCAGCAGCCAAGATTGGCGCTACGAGCAGTACTTC
CASSQDWRYEQYF
>few|TRBJ1-4|TRBV15|-
TGTGCCACCAGCAGAGAATCCCCAGCAACTAATGAAAAACTGTTTTTT
CATSRESPATNEKLFF
>-|TRBJ2-3|TRBV10-3|-
TGTGCCATCAGTATTAAAGATACGCAGTATTTT
CAISIKDTQYF
>-|TRBJ2-1|TRBV6-1|TRBD2
TGTGCCAGCGGGTCCCTAGCGGGAGGTATCAATGAGCAGTTCTTC
CASGSLAGGINEQFF
>-|TRBJ1-6|TRBV18|-
TGTGCCAGCTCACCACGGCGGGCTGGGGGTAATTCACCCCTCCACTTT
CASSPRRAGGNSPLHF
>-|TRBJ1-1|TRBV5-1|-
TGCGCCAGCAGCTTGAGGTCAGCTGCAATGAACACTGAAGCTTTCTTT
CASSLRSAAMNTEAFF
>-|TRBJ1-2|TRBV30|-
TGTGCCTGGAGTGTACGTCAGACTTCTAACTATGGCTACACCTTC
CAWSVRQTSNYGYTF
>-|TRBJ2-1|TRBV29-1|-
TGCAGCGTCAACATTTGGTATGAGCAGTTCTTC
CSVNIWYEQFF
>-|TRBJ2-3|TRBV4-1|TRBD1
TGCGCCAGCAGACTTACCGGGACAGAGTCAGATACGCAGTATTTT
CASRLTGTESDTQYF
>once|TRBJ2-1|TRBV19|TRBD1
TGTGCCAGTAGCCCGCACCCGGGACAGGGGGCGCTTGAGCAGTTCTTC
CASSPHPGQGALEQFF